The source of this T cell receptor beta chain is a study of T-cell reconstitution after alpha-beta-depleted transplantation in children. The table lists this clonotype with a few counts. The germline V gene has CDR1 MNHEY and CDR2 SMNVEV (reference sequence). This CDR3 is built from 15 residues. V lost 5 bases and J lost 2; bases outside the gene matches: 7. Researchers prepared the TCRbeta library using unique molecular identifiers, the study reports. In TCRdb, the PCR reads were re-called with MiXCR into one record per CDR3 protein. This table holds about 340,000 distinct CDR3 sequences, approximately 10% found once.

This specimen was PBMCs from the stem cell graft donor, taken from the stem cell graft. J is TRBJ2-7 and V is TRBV27; the match to TRBD2 covers 9 bases. The receptor comes from a human donor who donated a stem cell graft to a child with acute lymphoblastic leukemia. The CDR3 spells CASSQTSGLPYEQYF. CDR3 DNA sequence: TGTGCCAGCAGTCAAACTAGCGGGCTACCCTACGAGCAGTACTTC.